This T cell receptor beta chain was documented in a study of post-analysis software for immune sequencing data. The CDR3 loop spans 16 amino acids. The V and J ends lost 2 bases and 5 bases, in that order; junction bases with no gene match: 6. CDR1 and CDR2 (germline): SGHTA, FQGNSA. Unique-molecular-identifier-tagged TCR beta cDNA libraries were used. Each batch of roughly 0.9 to 10 million T cells produced some 500,000 cDNA molecules. TCRdb independently ran MiXCR on the PCR reads; one entry per CDR3 protein. The profile shows under 900,000 distinct CDR3 sequences, around 53% of them singletons. Study findings and constraints: A few TRBV segments were significantly more frequent in patients than in controls. TRBV5-6, TRBV5-1 and TRBV20-1 were among these segments. Controls significantly exceeded multiple sclerosis patients in normalized Chao1 diversity.

Comment on this clonotype: No antigen is known for it.

This TCR came from a girl aged 10-17 years with multiple sclerosis. The V and J genes are TRBV7-2 and TRBJ2-5; 12 bases map to TRBD2. Sequencing used blood. The CDR3 here is CASSLSLAGGLETQYF. Written as DNA, the CDR3 is TGTGCCAGCAGCTTATCCCTAGCGGGGGGGCTGGAGACCCAGTACTTC.